These T cell receptor beta chains were read from a single sample in a study of tumor and adjacent non-tumor tissue in lung cancer. TCRdb reanalysed the multiplex PCR reads using MiXCR and keeps one entry per CDR3 protein. The profile shows 110,000 or so distinct CDR3 sequences, about 75% of them singletons. Sequenced sample: lung tumor tissue. Receptors originate from a woman in her fifties or sixties with non-small cell lung cancer. CDR3s include the opening cysteine and the closing phenylalanine or tryptophan. D genes are given only for firm matches. Clone size is stated in some rows and not others, as once, few, many or a class when expanded.

V: TRBV6-5; D: -; size: many; J: TRBJ1-5; DNA: TGTGCCAGCAGTTACTCGGGTCAGCCCCAGCATTTT; CDR3: CASSYSGQPQHF
V: TRBV28; D: -; size: once; J: TRBJ2-7; DNA: TGTGCCAGCAGTTTATTCAAGGCTGGCTCCTACGAGCAGTACTTC; CDR3: CASSLFKAGSYEQYF
V: TRBV20-1; D: TRBD1; size: -; J: TRBJ1-2; DNA: TGCAGTCTTGGGACAGGGGGCTATGGCTACACCTTC; CDR3: CSLGTGGYGYTF
V: TRBV6-5; D: -; size: many; J: TRBJ2-3; DNA: TGTGCCAGCAGTTACGGGGAGGAGGGCACAGATACGCAGTATTTT; CDR3: CASSYGEEGTDTQYF
V: TRBV28; D: -; size: -; J: TRBJ1-2; DNA: TGTGCCACTCAAACCGCGACAGAGTATAGCTACACCTTC; CDR3: CATQTATEYSYTF
V: TRBV20-1; D: -; size: -; J: TRBJ1-1; DNA: TGCAATGCTAGAGTTTACGGGCAGGGCACGAACACTGAAGCTTTCTTT; CDR3: CNARVYGQGTNTEAFF
V: TRBV6-2/TRBV6-3; D: -; size: many; J: TRBJ1-2; DNA: TGTGCCAGCACCCAGCGGGGTTCGGCTAACTATGGCTACACCTTC; CDR3: CASTQRGSANYGYTF
V: TRBV11-3; D: TRBD2; size: few; J: TRBJ2-1; DNA: TGTGCCAACAGTTTAGAGTTGACTAGCGGGAGCCACAATGAGCAAATCTTC; CDR3: CANSLELTSGSHNEQIF
V: TRBV11-2; D: -; size: -; J: TRBJ1-1; DNA: TGTGCCAGCAGCACTGGGCCAGGAGGCGAAGTATTCTTT; CDR3: CASSTGPGGEVFF
V: TRBV20-1; D: -; size: -; J: TRBJ1-6; DNA: TGCAGTGCTAGAGACATGAAGGGACATGGCCATTCACTCCTCCACTTT; CDR3: CSARDMKGHGHSLLHF
V: TRBV20-1; D: -; size: -; J: TRBJ2-2; DNA: TGCAGCGGAGGGGGGTGGGACACCGGGGAGCTTTTTTTT; CDR3: CSGGGWDTGELFF
V: TRBV11-2; D: -; size: -; J: TRBJ2-5; DNA: TGTGCCAGCAGCTTGATCAGGGACCAAGAGACCCAATACTTC; CDR3: CASSLIRDQETQYF
V: TRBV2; D: -; size: -; J: TRBJ1-4; DNA: TGTGCCAGCGGAAAGATTGCAACTAATGAAAAACTGTTTTTT; CDR3: CASGKIATNEKLFF
V: TRBV12-3/TRBV12-4; D: -; size: -; J: TRBJ1-1; DNA: TGTGCTAGCAGTTTATCCCGGACAAGGGTAGCTGAAGCTTTCTTT; CDR3: CASSLSRTRVAEAFF
V: TRBV5-1; D: -; size: -; J: TRBJ2-5; DNA: TGCGCCAGCAGCATGCGGCTCCGAGGGATCCAGTACTTC; CDR3: CASSMRLRGIQYF
V: TRBV4-3; D: -; size: -; J: TRBJ1-2; DNA: TGCGCCAGCAGGAAAGAAATGAACGGAGCAGCTAACTATGGCTACACCTTC; CDR3: CASRKEMNGAANYGYTF
V: TRBV7-8; D: -; size: few; J: TRBJ1-3; DNA: TGTGCCAGCAGCTCCTCCAGATCTGGAAACACCATATATTTT; CDR3: CASSSSRSGNTIYF
V: TRBV5-5; D: TRBD1; size: -; J: TRBJ1-4; DNA: TGTGCCAACGGCCAGAGCAGGGGGTCGGCTAATGAAAAACTGTTTTTT; CDR3: CANGQSRGSANEKLFF
V: TRBV7-9; D: -; size: -; J: TRBJ1-4; DNA: TGTGCCAGCAGCTTAAGTCCTGGGGAAAAACTGTTTTTT; CDR3: CASSLSPGEKLFF
V: TRBV6-2/TRBV6-3; D: -; size: -; J: TRBJ1-2; DNA: TGTGCCAGCGGAGAATTGAGGTATGGTGACTACACCTTC; CDR3: CASGELRYGDYTF
V: TRBV6-6; D: TRBD2; size: -; J: TRBJ2-1; DNA: TGTGCCAGCAGCTTGGGGGGGAGCTCCTACAATGAGGAGTTCTTC; CDR3: CASSLGGSSYNEEFF
V: TRBV5-5; D: TRBD2; size: many; J: TRBJ2-3; DNA: TGTGCCAGCAGCTTCGGGGCTAGCGGGAGCCCAGATACGCAGTATTTT; CDR3: CASSFGASGSPDTQYF
V: TRBV4-3; D: -; size: few; J: TRBJ2-1; DNA: TGCACCAGCAGCCCTAGCCTTACACTATACAATGAGCAGTTCTTC; CDR3: CTSSPSLTLYNEQFF
V: TRBV11-2; D: -; size: -; J: TRBJ2-7; DNA: TGTGCCAACAGCCACGAACCTTCGGGGGAGCAGTACTTC; CDR3: CANSHEPSGEQYF
V: TRBV11-2; D: -; size: -; J: TRBJ1-5; DNA: TGTGCCAGCAGCTTAAATCGCGGTGGTAATCAACCCCAGCATTTT; CDR3: CASSLNRGGNQPQHF
V: TRBV5-6; D: TRBD1; size: once; J: TRBJ1-2; DNA: TGTACCAGCAGCCCGGGGACAGGGGTATGGGGCTGCACCTTC; CDR3: CTSSPGTGVWGCTF
V: TRBV20-1; D: -; size: -; J: TRBJ2-1; DNA: TGCAGTACTAGGGAGGGTCAAGGGGGGGTGTACAATGAGCAGTTCTTC; CDR3: CSTREGQGGVYNEQFF
V: TRBV11-2; D: -; size: -; J: TRBJ1-6; DNA: TGTGCCAGCAGCCTAGTAGCCAGTAATTCACCCCTCCACTTT; CDR3: CASSLVASNSPLHF
V: TRBV30; D: -; size: once; J: TRBJ2-2; DNA: TGTGCCTGGAGTTTCCGGGGGTACACCGGGGATCTGTTTTTT; CDR3: CAWSFRGYTGDLFF
V: TRBV29-1; D: -; size: -; J: TRBJ1-1; DNA: TGCAGTGGAAAAAACAATGAAGTTTTCTTT; CDR3: CSGKNNEVFF
V: TRBV4-1; D: -; size: -; J: TRBJ2-1; DNA: TGCGCCAGCAGCCGAAGGGCTGTGGGACGAAGCTCCTACAATGAGCAGTTCTTC; CDR3: CASSRRAVGRSSYNEQFF
V: TRBV12-3/TRBV12-4; D: -; size: -; J: TRBJ2-7; DNA: TGTGCCAGCAGTTTAGGGCAGTCATCGCAAACCTCCTACGAGCAATACTTC; CDR3: CASSLGQSSQTSYEQYF
V: TRBV6-2/TRBV6-3; D: TRBD2; size: -; J: TRBJ2-1; DNA: TGTGCCAGCACCTCTACTTACATGGGGGGGGGAAGCTCCTACAATGAGCAGTTCTTC; CDR3: CASTSTYMGGGSSYNEQFF
V: TRBV11-2; D: -; size: -; J: TRBJ2-1; DNA: TGTGCCAGCAGCCCCATCTTAGGAGGGGGACACTACAATGAGCAGTTCTTC; CDR3: CASSPILGGGHYNEQFF
V: TRBV28; D: -; size: -; J: TRBJ1-2; DNA: TGTGCCAGCAGTAGTAACAGTGGCTACACCTTC; CDR3: CASSSNSGYTF
V: TRBV6-2/TRBV6-3; D: TRBD1; size: many; J: TRBJ2-2; DNA: TGTGCCAGCAGGGGGGACAGGGACGGTTCCGGGGAGCTGTTTTTT; CDR3: CASRGDRDGSGELFF
V: TRBV20-1; D: TRBD1; size: -; J: TRBJ2-7; DNA: TGCAGTGCTAGAGATTGGGCAGTAGGGGGCTACGAGCGGTACTTC; CDR3: CSARDWAVGGYERYF
V: TRBV4-3; D: -; size: many; J: TRBJ1-2; DNA: TGCGCCAGCAGCCAAGATACGATGGGTGGCTACACCTTC; CDR3: CASSQDTMGGYTF
V: TRBV19; D: -; size: -; J: TRBJ2-5; DNA: TGTGCCAGTAGTGGGTTCCCGCGGGACGAGACCCAGTACTTC; CDR3: CASSGFPRDETQYF
V: TRBV6-5; D: -; size: -; J: TRBJ2-7; DNA: TGTACCAGCAGTTTGACCCAATACCCCTACGAGCAGTACTTC; CDR3: CTSSLTQYPYEQYF
V: TRBV10-3; D: TRBD1; size: many; J: TRBJ1-2; DNA: TGTGCCATAGGGACAGGGACCAATAACTATGGCTACACCTTC; CDR3: CAIGTGTNNYGYTF
V: TRBV6-1; D: -; size: -; J: TRBJ1-2; DNA: TGTGCCAGCATAGTTGGCCCCTATAGGCGTCGCGGGAGCTATGGCTACACCTTC; CDR3: CASIVGPYRRRGSYGYTF
V: TRBV5-6; D: -; size: -; J: TRBJ1-2; DNA: TGTGCCAGCAGCTTGGCTCTAGTGACATTGAGAGCTGGCTACACCTTC; CDR3: CASSLALVTLRAGYTF
V: TRBV20-1; D: -; size: -; J: TRBJ1-5; DNA: TGCAGTGCCACTGCGGGATCTCAGTCCCAGCATTTT; CDR3: CSATAGSQSQHF
V: TRBV20-1; D: -; size: -; J: TRBJ2-2; DNA: TGCAGTACTAGATCGAACACCGCGGAGCTGGTTTTT; CDR3: CSTRSNTAELVF
V: TRBV11-2; D: TRBD2; size: once; J: TRBJ2-7; DNA: TGTGCCAGCATCTACGAGACTAGCGGGAGCTACGAGCAATGCTTC; CDR3: CASIYETSGSYEQCF
V: TRBV11-2; D: -; size: -; J: TRBJ1-6; DNA: TGTGCCAGCAACACTAGGAATTCATCACTCCACTTT; CDR3: CASNTRNSSLHF
V: TRBV28; D: -; size: -; J: TRBJ2-7; DNA: TGTACCAGCAGTCTAAGGACAGGGAGGGGGTTGGGGCAGTACTTC; CDR3: CTSSLRTGRGLGQYF
V: TRBV19; D: -; size: -; J: TRBJ2-5; DNA: TGTGCCAGTAGTGGGGGCGCAAACCGTTTGGAGACCCAGTACTTC; CDR3: CASSGGANRLETQYF
V: TRBV5-1; D: -; size: -; J: TRBJ1-1; DNA: TGCGCCAGCAGCTCACGACATGGGGGGACTGAAGCTTTCTTT; CDR3: CASSSRHGGTEAFF